This T cell receptor (beta chain) was captured in a study of blood T cell repertoires in COVID-19. Study information: Sample material is recorded as cDNA or gDNA derived from T cells, B-cell-depleted T cells, or PBMCs.

This CDR3 is built from 15 residues. The V gene lost 3 bases and the J gene lost 7 bases, with 15 bases spanning the gap. Germline-derived CDR1 and CDR2 are MGHDK and SYGVNS. This clone was detected only once. Under the authors' procedure: Nucleated cell number was recorded as an estimate derived from reference gene primer amplification. Here immunoSEQ multiplex PCR was the method, and the copy in TCRdb shows in-frame clones only, minus some. The V and J calls and the clone size are those of that table, but D and trimming were determined from the DNA. Here the sample spans around 290,000 clones, 80% to 95% being singletons. Seattle researchers signed up patients amid active infection and tracked them longitudinally.

The sequence came from a woman under 40 with COVID-19, enrolled during active disease. The genes are TRBV25-1 and TRBJ1-4; D is undetermined. Sequencing input: peripheral blood. CDR3 sequence: CASSDIRRAGEKLFF. In nucleotides, the CDR3 is TGTGCCAGCAGTGATATTCGTCGGGCGGGTGAAAAACTGTTTTTT.